The 10 T cell receptor beta chains below come from one sample, sequenced in a study of T cells after yellow fever vaccination. A single record per CDR3 protein comes from TCRdb applying MiXCR to the 5' RACE reads. Of almost 30,000 distinct CDR3 sequences in the sample, 5% were seen once. The specimen was CD8+ T cells sorted from PBMCs, collected 10 days after the yellow fever booster vaccination. These receptors were collected from a man aged 25-45 years who received the YFV17D yellow fever vaccine.

In this sample, this clonotype turned up many times. The chain couples TRBV5-6 to TRBJ2-7; the D gene is possibly TRBD2 (5 bases). This CDR3 contains 12 residues. Germline V gene sequence: CDR1 SGHDT, CDR2 YYEEEE. The V end lost 4 bases, the J end lost 7 bases, and 12 bases lay between the germline ends. DNA for the CDR3: TGTGCCAGCAGCCCAAGATCGGGGGAGCAGTACTTC. Protein: CASSPRSGEQYF. Filled out from reference TRBV5-6 and TRBJ2-7, the complete variable domain reads DAGVTQSPTHLIKTRGQQVTLRCSPKSGHDTVSWYQQALGQGPQFIFQYYEEEERQRGNFPDRFSGHQFPNYSSELNVNALLLGDSALYLCASSPRSGEQYFGPGTRLTVT.

This sequence joins TRBV21-1 and TRBJ1-2; the table's D call TRBD1 went unverified against the DNA. TRBV21-1 has pseudogene status. CDR3 length equals 13 residues. CDR3 nucleotide sequence: TGTGCCAGCAACACCCGTCAGGGACAGGGCTACACCTTC. It specifies CASNTRQGQGYTF.

This sequence joins TRBV6-7 and TRBJ2-1; 16 bases fit TRBD2. TRBV6-7 is assigned to the ORF class and has an uncertain function. This CDR3 has 21 residues. The DNA of the CDR3 is TGTGCGACCATTTACTCCGGGACTAGCGGGAGGGCCAGGTGTGTCCCAAATGAGCAGTTCTTC. Its protein product is CATIYSGTSGRARCVPNEQFF.

This clonotype is medium-sized (0.01 to 0.1%) by share. The V call is TRBV6-2 or TRBV6-3, the J call TRBJ2-1; D ambiguous. Germline V lookup: CDR1 MNHEY, CDR2 SVGEGT. Trimming left V 6 bases short and J 4 bases short, with 7 bases between. The CDR3 is made up of 12 amino acids. CDR3: CASRKDYNEQFF. The CDR3 DNA reads TGTGCCAGCAGAAAGGATTACAATGAGCAGTTCTTC.

There are many counts of this clonotype. This chain joins TRBV5-1 and TRBJ2-7, with D unclear. Germline lookup yields CDR1 SGHRS and CDR2 YFSETQ. V was trimmed by 4 bases and J by 6 bases, leaving 17 bases between them. The CDR3 spans 14 residues. The CDR3 region is CASSPGERTAEQYF. CDR3 bases: TGCGCCAGCAGCCCCGGAGAGAGAACAGCCGAGCAGTACTTC.

This clonotype was counted at least ten times. The chain carries TRBV2 and TRBJ2-1; D gene uncertain. Germline lookup yields CDR1 SNHLY and CDR2 FYNNEI. This CDR3 spans 12 amino acids. Trimming removed 2 bases from V and 6 bases from J, with 5 bases in between. The CDR3 sequence: CASSERVNEQFF. Here the CDR3 DNA reads TGTGCCAGCAGTGAACGGGTCAATGAGCAGTTCTTC.

This clonotype was detected many times. V gene TRBV5-1 combines with J gene TRBJ2-5; tentatively, D is TRBD2 (5 bases). The CDR3 spans 16 residues. Germline V CDR1 and CDR2: SGHRS, YFSETQ. The V gene lost 4 bases and the J gene lost 1 base, with 17 bases spanning the gap. The CDR3 here is CASSPQRASRQETQYF. Written as DNA, the CDR3 is TGCGCCAGCAGCCCCCAGAGGGCATCCCGCCAAGAGACCCAGTACTTC. The whole variable domain, remainder taken from reference TRBV5-1 and TRBJ2-5, is KAGVTQTPRYLIKTRGQQVTLSCSPISGHRSVSWYQQTPGQGLQFLFEYFSETQRNKGNFPGRFSGRQFSNSRSEMNVSTLELGDSALYLCASSPQRASRQETQYFGPGTRLLVL.

This clonotype was observed at least ten times. CDR3 in DNA: TGCGCCAGCAGCTTAGGACAGGGGGCCGACGAGCAGTACTTC. Its translation: CASSLGQGADEQYF. The chain is built from TRBV5-1 and TRBJ2-7, with 11 nucleotides matching TRBD1. The CDR3 extends over 14 amino acids. V shed 2 bases and J 5 bases; nucleotides not matched to a gene: 3. Germline V gene lookup returns CDR1 SGHRS and CDR2 YFSETQ.

V usage is TRBV7-9 and J usage is TRBJ2-7, with 7 bases fitting TRBD2. The CDR3 is made up of 13 amino acids. The ends lost 8 bases at V and 1 base at J; junction bases unmatched: 5. The germline V gene encodes CDR1 SEHNR and CDR2 FQNEAQ (reference sequence). The CDR3 coding sequence is TGTGCCAGCGGCGGGAGTCTGTCCTACGAGCAGTACTTC. Its translation is CASGGSLSYEQYF.

The J gene is TRBJ2-2, the V gene TRBV6-2 or TRBV6-3; a weak D match, TRBD2 (5 bases). This CDR3 contains 14 residues. Germline V gives CDR1 MNHEY, CDR2 SVGEGT. Trimming took off 2 bases at V and 1 base at J, with 5 bases between the two ends. Written as DNA, the CDR3 is TGTGCCAGCAGTTACCGGGGGAACACCGGGGAGCTGTTTTTT. It translates to CASSYRGNTGELFF.